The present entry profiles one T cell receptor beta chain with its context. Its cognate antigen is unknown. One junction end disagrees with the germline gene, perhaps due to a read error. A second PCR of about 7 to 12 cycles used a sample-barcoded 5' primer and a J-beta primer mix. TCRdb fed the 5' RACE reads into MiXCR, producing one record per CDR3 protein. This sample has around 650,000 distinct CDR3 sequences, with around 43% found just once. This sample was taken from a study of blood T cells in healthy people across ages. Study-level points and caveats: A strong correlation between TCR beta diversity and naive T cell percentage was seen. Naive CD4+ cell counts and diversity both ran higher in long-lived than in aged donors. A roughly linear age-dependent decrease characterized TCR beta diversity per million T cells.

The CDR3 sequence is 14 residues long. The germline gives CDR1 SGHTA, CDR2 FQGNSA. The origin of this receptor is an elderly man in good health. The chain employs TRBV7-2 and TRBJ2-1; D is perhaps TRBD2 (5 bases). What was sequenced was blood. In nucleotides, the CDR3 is TGTGCCAGCAGCGTAGCCGGGGTCTACAATGAGCAGTTCTTC. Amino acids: CASSVAGVYNEQFF.